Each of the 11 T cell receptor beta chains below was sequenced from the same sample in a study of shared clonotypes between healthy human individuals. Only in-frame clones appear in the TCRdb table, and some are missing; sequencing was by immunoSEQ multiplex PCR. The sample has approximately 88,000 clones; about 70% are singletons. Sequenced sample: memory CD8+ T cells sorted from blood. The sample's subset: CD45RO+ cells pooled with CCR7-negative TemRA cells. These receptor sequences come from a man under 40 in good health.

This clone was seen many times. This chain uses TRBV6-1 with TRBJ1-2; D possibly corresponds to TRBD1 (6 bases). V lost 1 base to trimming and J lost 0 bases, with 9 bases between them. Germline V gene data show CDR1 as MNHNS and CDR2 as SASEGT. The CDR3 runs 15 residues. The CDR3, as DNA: TGTGCCAGCAGTGAAGTTGAGGGGGCTAACTATGGCTACACCTTC. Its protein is CASSEVEGANYGYTF.

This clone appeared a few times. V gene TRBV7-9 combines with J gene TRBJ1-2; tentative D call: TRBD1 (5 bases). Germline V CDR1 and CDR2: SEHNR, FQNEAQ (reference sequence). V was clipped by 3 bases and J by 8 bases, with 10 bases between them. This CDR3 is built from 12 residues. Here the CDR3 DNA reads TGTGCCAGCAGCTTGGAGGGACTGGGCTACACCTTC. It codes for CASSLEGLGYTF.

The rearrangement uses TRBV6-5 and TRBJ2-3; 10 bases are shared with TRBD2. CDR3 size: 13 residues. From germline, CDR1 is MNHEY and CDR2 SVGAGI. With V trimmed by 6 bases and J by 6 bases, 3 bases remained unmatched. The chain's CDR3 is CASRGTSADTQYF. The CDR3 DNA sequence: TGTGCCAGCAGGGGGACTAGCGCTGATACGCAGTATTTT.

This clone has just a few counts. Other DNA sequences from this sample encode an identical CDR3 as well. The CDR3 reads CASSPTPYEQYF. Here the CDR3 DNA reads TGTGCCAGCTCCCCTACTCCCTACGAGCAGTACTTC. The chain links TRBV18 to TRBJ2-7; D not certain. The CDR3 has 12 residues. V gave up 6 bases and J gave up 2 bases, with 8 bases separating them. The germline gives CDR1 KGHSH, CDR2 LQKENI.

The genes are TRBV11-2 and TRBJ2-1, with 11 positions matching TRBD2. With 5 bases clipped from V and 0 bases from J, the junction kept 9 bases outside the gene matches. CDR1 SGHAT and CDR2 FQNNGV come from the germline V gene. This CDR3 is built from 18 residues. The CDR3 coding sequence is TGTGCCAGCAGCCTCGGACTAGCGGGTGTTAGCTCCTACAATGAGCAGTTCTTC. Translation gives CASSLGLAGVSSYNEQFF.

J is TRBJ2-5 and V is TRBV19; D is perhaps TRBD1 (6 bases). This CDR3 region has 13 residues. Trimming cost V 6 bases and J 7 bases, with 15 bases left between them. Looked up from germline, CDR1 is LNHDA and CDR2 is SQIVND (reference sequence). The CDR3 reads CASSNAGVRTQYF. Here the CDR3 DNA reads TGTGCCAGTAGCAACGCAGGGGTGCGGACCCAGTACTTC.

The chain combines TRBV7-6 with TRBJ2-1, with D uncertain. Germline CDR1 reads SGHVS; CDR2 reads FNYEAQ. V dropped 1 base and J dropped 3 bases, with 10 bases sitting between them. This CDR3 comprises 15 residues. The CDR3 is CASSLGPSYYNEQFF. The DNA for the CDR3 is TGTGCCAGCAGCTTAGGTCCCAGCTACTACAATGAGCAGTTCTTC.

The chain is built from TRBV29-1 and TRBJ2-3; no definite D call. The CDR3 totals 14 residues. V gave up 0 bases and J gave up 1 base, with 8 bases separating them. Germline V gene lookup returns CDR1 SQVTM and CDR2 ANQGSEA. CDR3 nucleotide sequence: TGCAGCGTTGAAGACGCACGGGGCACAGATACGCAGTATTTT. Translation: CSVEDARGTDTQYF.

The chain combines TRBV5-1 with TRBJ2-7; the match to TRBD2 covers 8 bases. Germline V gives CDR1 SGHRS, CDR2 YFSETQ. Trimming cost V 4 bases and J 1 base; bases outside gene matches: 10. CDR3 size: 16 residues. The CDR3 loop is CASSPVGTRASYEQYF. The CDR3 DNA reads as TGCGCCAGCAGCCCGGTGGGGACTAGGGCTTCCTACGAGCAGTACTTC.

In DNA, the CDR3 is TGTGCCAGCAGTTCCGGGACAGGGGGCAGGGAGACCCAGTACTTC. Translating gives CASSSGTGGRETQYF. This chain joins TRBV7-7 and TRBJ2-5; 12 positions match TRBD1. The CDR3 is made up of 15 amino acids. Unmatched junction bases numbered 7, after V lost 6 bases and J lost 5 bases. In germline, CDR1 is SSHAT, CDR2 FNYEAQ (reference sequence).

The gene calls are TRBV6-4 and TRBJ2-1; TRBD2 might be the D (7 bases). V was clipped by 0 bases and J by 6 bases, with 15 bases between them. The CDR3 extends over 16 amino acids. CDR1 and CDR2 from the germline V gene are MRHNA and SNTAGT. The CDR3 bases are TGTGCCAGCAGTGACTCTGACGGAGGGGGGGCCAATGAGCAGTTCTTC. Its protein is CASSDSDGGGANEQFF.